A selection of T cell receptor beta chains follows, all from one sample in a study of cytomegalovirus exposure and HLA in healthy donors. Clones were read by immunoSEQ multiplex PCR, and TCRdb kept only the in-frame ones, dropping some. The data show approximately 120,000 clones, with roughly 80% seen just once and roughly 3.5% held by the top ten. The material sequenced was PBMCs. The receptors here all came from a woman between 45 and 65 years old in good health and CMV-seronegative. Each CDR3 is given with its conserved first and last residue.

>TRBV29-1|TRBJ2-3
CSAKTSGRSLGTDTQYF
>TRBV5-6|TRBJ1-1
CASSFSTGVRNTEAFF
>TRBV9|TRBJ2-1
CASSVEVQGWNNEQFF
>TRBV5-4|TRBJ2-5
CASSPGLAEPGEETQYF
>TRBV7-9|TRBJ1-1
CSSSQGQGAMNTEAFF
>TRBV28|TRBJ2-7
CASGTSPGIEQYF
>TRBV4-2|TRBJ2-3
CASSQASTPGLSPDTQYF
>TRBV9|TRBJ2-7
CASSAENYEQYF
>TRBV7-8|TRBJ2-1
CASSFRTAHEQFF
>TRBV19|TRBJ2-7
CASSIATTYEQYF
>TRBV5-1|TRBJ2-1
CASSLRVAPDNEQFF
>TRBV27|TRBJ2-7
CASNQGNRERSEQYF
>TRBV11-2|TRBJ2-7
CASSLERDSTYEQYF
>TRBV10-1|TRBJ2-1
CASTPPGGRNNEQFF
>TRBV9|TRBJ1-3
CASSAIGTGEDTIYF
>TRBV27|TRBJ2-2
CASSFQTGELFF
>TRBV15|TRBJ2-5
CATSRVGPNRETQYF
>TRBV11-2|TRBJ2-2
CASSLDRVVAGRLSGGELFF
>TRBV27|TRBJ2-7
CASSPLEGGPRYEQYF
>TRBV5-5|TRBJ1-2
CASSPHTVGQGDYGYTF
>TRBV7-2|TRBJ2-7
CASRPERGFSSYEQYF
>TRBV6-6|TRBJ2-1
CASSPPRLAEGNEQFF
>TRBV7-3|TRBJ2-5
CASSATAGEKTQYF
>TRBV11-1|TRBJ2-2
CASSFASAGELFF
>TRBV27|TRBJ2-7
CASSPGTSGYEQYF
>TRBV5-8|.
CASSSRQPSYEQYF
>TRBV11-3|TRBJ2-1
CASSTGQGHYNEQFF
>TRBV9|TRBJ2-7
CASSVSASYTYEQYF
>TRBV4-3|TRBJ2-3
CASPPRDPLAGGQTDTQYF
>TRBV9|TRBJ2-1
CASSVDPSGELYNEQFF
>TRBV15|TRBJ2-2
CATRSGVNTGELFF
>TRBV6-8|TRBJ2-7
CASKTSGTSYEQYF
>TRBV7-2|TRBJ2-7
CASSSGTRPYEQYF
>TRBV7-9|TRBJ1-5
CSSSLQGPNQPQHF
>TRBV4-1|TRBJ2-1
CASSQDRGADGNEQFF
>TRBV30|TRBJ2-7
CACGVRGRSYEQYF
>TRBV30|TRBJ2-1
CAWSVAGNEYNEQFF
>TRBV4-3|TRBJ2-7
CASSPTYLAGLMSSYEQYF
>TRBV6-1|TRBJ1-3
CASSDVAGLGNTIYF
>TRBV11-2|TRBJ1-1
CASSLMASEAFF
>TRBV9|TRBJ1-4
CASSVAGYDEKLFF
>TRBV4-1|TRBJ2-5
CASSQVVLGRTGTQETQYF
>TRBV13|TRBJ1-4
CASSLRTGQGEKLFF
>TRBV28|TRBJ2-2
CATTPRGSENTGELFF
>TRBV9|TRBJ2-7
CASSVAPSGNEQYF
>TRBV10-3|TRBJ1-2
CAISESEGAYGYTF
>TRBV5-1|TRBJ1-2
CASSPGQGHGYTF
>TRBV4-3|TRBJ1-2
CASSARTGGGYTF
>TRBV5-4|TRBJ2-1
CASSLAEREYYNEQFF
>TRBV5-1|TRBJ2-7
CASSFSGGGDEQYF
>TRBV2|TRBJ2-1
CASSDVGVSANEQFF